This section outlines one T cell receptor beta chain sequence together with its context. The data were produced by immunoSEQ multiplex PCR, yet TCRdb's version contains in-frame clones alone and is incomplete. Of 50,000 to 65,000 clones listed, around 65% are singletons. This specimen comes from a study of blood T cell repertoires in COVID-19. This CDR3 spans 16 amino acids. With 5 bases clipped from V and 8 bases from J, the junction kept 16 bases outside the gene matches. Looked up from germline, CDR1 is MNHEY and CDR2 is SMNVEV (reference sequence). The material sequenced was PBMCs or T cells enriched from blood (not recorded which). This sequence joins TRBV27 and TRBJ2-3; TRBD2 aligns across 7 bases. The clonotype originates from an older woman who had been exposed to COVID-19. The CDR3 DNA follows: TGTGCCAGCAGTCGTTATTCGTGGGGGGGGGAACGTACGCAGTATTTT. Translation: CASSRYSWGGERTQYF.